This T cell receptor beta chain was profiled in a study of early T cells in non-severe SARS-CoV-2 infection. Study-wide context: Unsorted whole blood bulk RNA was sequenced, with unpaired chains. Study results and limitations: Matches to VDJdb favored anti-spike CD8 responses and missed private and CD4 specificities.

The TCR library protocol attached unique molecular identifiers to the individual cDNA molecules. MiXCR, run by TCRdb on the 5' RACE reads, gives a single entry per CDR3 protein. The table lists some 26,000 distinct CDR3 sequences, around 4.4% of them singletons. This clonotype was seen many times. Antigen specificity is unknown. Trimming cost V 4 bases and J 0 bases, with 9 bases left between them. The length of the CDR3 is 14 residues. The V gene's germline CDR1 is LGHNA and CDR2 YSLEER. Material: whole blood. The V and J genes are TRBV4-3 and TRBJ1-2, with no clear D. The receptor comes from an adult who was a healthcare worker with PCR-confirmed SARS-CoV-2 infection or an uninfected control (not recorded which). For the CDR3, the DNA is TGCGCCAGCAGCCTCACCGTCTCTAACTATGGCTACACCTTC. Translating it yields CASSLTVSNYGYTF.